Listed below are T cell receptor beta chains from one sample, sequenced in a study of CXCR3-negative and CXCR3-positive naive CD8 T cells. Following a re-call of the 5' RACE reads, TCRdb has one entry per CDR3 protein and lacks DNA. The sample includes some 130,000 distinct CDR3 sequences. Sequencing was carried out using naive CXCR3- CD8+ T cells from blood. These receptors were taken from a human donor in good health. Some clones in this sample may be carry-over from other donors' samples. Each CDR3 is given with its conserved first and last residue. Fields, in order: V gene, J gene, CDR3 protein.

TRBV20-1	TRBJ1-5	CSATRGNQPQHF
TRBV29-1	TRBJ2-1	CSVVGGYNEQFF
TRBV9	TRBJ2-7	CASSHSGAREQYF
TRBV12-3/TRBV12-4	TRBJ1-2	CASSSNFYGYTF
TRBV6-5	TRBJ2-2	CASSYGYTGELFF
TRBV7-9	TRBJ2-1	CASGPWGDHYNEQFF
TRBV7-8	TRBJ1-5	CASSLGAGNQPQHF
TRBV21-1	TRBJ2-7	CASSKGFTHYEQYF
TRBV15	TRBJ2-2	CATTKGTDTGELFF
TRBV4-1	TRBJ1-1	CASSQDWGTEAFF
TRBV4-1	TRBJ2-7	CASSQGYQGAYEQYF
TRBV28	TRBJ2-7	CASSLGSGELYF
TRBV19	TRBJ2-3	CASTPDRDTDTQYF
TRBV29-1	TRBJ2-1	CSVDAGIVRGGSSYNEQFF
TRBV10-2	TRBJ2-7	CASSELAGVSYEQYF
TRBV29-1	TRBJ2-1	CSVWTGLALDEQFF
TRBV28	TRBJ2-5	CASSRPNLWLEETQYF
TRBV4-2	TRBJ1-1	CASSQGGQGRTEAFF
TRBV7-9	TRBJ2-1	CASSPPNVLGHNEQFF
TRBV7-2	TRBJ2-1	CASSAGLDSYNEQFF
TRBV12-3/TRBV12-4	TRBJ2-7	CASSSPPGQGAILGSYEQYF
TRBV7-9	TRBJ1-5	CASSSTGIQPQHF
TRBV29-1	TRBJ2-7	CSVEDWSKRDTMYEQYF
TRBV20-1	TRBJ2-3	CSARPLAGEWDTQYF
TRBV6-5	TRBJ2-1	CASSYIGGSYNEQFF
TRBV6-2/TRBV6-3	TRBJ2-2	CASSYRKGPYTGELFF
TRBV28	TRBJ2-5	CATTPRWREGEETQYF
TRBV28	TRBJ2-6	CASTWYSGANVLTF
TRBV5-1	TRBJ1-1	CASSSDYNTEAFF
TRBV5-5	TRBJ2-1	CASSLERTGGYYNEQFF
TRBV20-1	TRBJ2-1	CSARDLRQFGDEQFF
TRBV20-1	TRBJ2-1	CSAAYATYEQFF
TRBV29-1	TRBJ2-1	CSVAASGWNEQFF
TRBV7-6	TRBJ2-5	CASSPFALQGQKETQYF
TRBV3-1	TRBJ2-3	CASSQEGGLADGTDTQYF
TRBV12-3/TRBV12-4	TRBJ2-1	CASSAWLAGANNEQFF
TRBV5-6	TRBJ2-5	CASSLLQGYQETQYF
TRBV24-1	TRBJ2-2	CATSEVGTENTGELFF
TRBV6-5	TRBJ2-1	CASRKLAASSYNEQFF
TRBV4-1	TRBJ2-1	CASSQQARSLNEQFF
TRBV7-9	TRBJ1-2	CASSPTENRGYTF
TRBV10-3	TRBJ2-1	CAISNGLAGESSYNEQFF
TRBV5-6	TRBJ2-5	CASSSRTGYQETQYF
TRBV29-1	TRBJ2-2	CSVGGSGSNTGELFF
TRBV9	TRBJ1-2	CASSVDDGEIYGYIF
TRBV7-6	TRBJ2-1	CASSPWGLVASYNEQFF
TRBV29-1	TRBJ2-1	CSVERDSNEQFF
TRBV7-2	TRBJ2-1	CASSLASGDEQFF
TRBV6-5	TRBJ2-7	CASSRLSSYEQYF
TRBV12-3/TRBV12-4	TRBJ1-5	CASSLGTGWGPQPQHF
TRBV9	TRBJ2-3	CASSVGGGAGTDTQYF
TRBV6-1	TRBJ2-7	CASSDIKYHEQYF
TRBV28	TRBJ2-5	CASSSRAGRAEETQYF
TRBV27	TRBJ2-7	CASSTLPPGLAGAYEQYF